The 15 T cell receptor beta chains listed next were all sequenced from one sample in a study of tissue-resident memory T cells in lung cancer (dated by TCRdb to the late 2010s). A BD FACSAria-II was used to sort CD8+ T cells by CD103 expression straight into ice-cold TRIzol LS reagent. TCRdb shows the sequencer as Illumina MiSeq. Unique molecular identifiers were incorporated into the TCR sequencing libraries, and TruSeq single indexes were used for indexing. TCRdb took the public reads, trimmed them with fastp at Q25, ran MiXCR for clone calling and kept in-frame beta chains. Under each unique CDR3 protein, matching rows form one entry showing the most common genes and DNA. Counted in this sample were 250 to 300 distinct CDR3 sequences; around 24% of them appeared once. Less than 50% of the sample is taken by the ten largest. What was sequenced was CD103- CD8+ T cells from lung tumor tissue. What this sample's cell subset or site label stands for: non-TRM CD8+ CTLs. The receptors stem from a human donor with treatment-naive lung cancer (subtype not recorded).

In its sample, this clonotype is large. The chain combines TRBV5-1 with TRBJ1-1; TRBD1 is a possible D gene (6 bases). V lost 3 bases and J lost 0, with 12 bases in between. The CDR3 runs 15 residues. The germline CDR1 and CDR2 sequences are SGHRS and YFSETQ. The CDR3, as DNA: TGCGCCAGCAGCTCCCCGACAGGTATGAACACTGAAGCTTTCTTT. It is translated as CASSSPTGMNTEAFF.

This clonotype is termed large. The V and J genes are TRBV27 and TRBJ1-5; possible D gene TRBD1, 5 bases. Trimming left V 5 bases short and J 0 bases short, with 14 bases between. CDR1 is MNHEY and CDR2 is SMNVEV in the germline V gene (reference sequence). The CDR3 runs 16 residues. The CDR3 coding sequence is TGTGCCAGCAGTACAACAGGTACCCATAGCAATCAGCCCCAGCATTTT. Amino acid sequence: CASSTTGTHSNQPQHF.

This clonotype was counted only a few times. This chain links TRBV29-1 with TRBJ2-7; tentative D call: TRBD1 (6 bases). The V end was cut by 3 bases, the J end by 6 bases, with 15 bases between. The CDR3 length is 13 residues. Germline V gives CDR1 SQVTM, CDR2 ANQGSEA. The CDR3 loop is CSVEDSDRGEQYF. The CDR3 coding sequence is TGCAGCGTTGAGGACAGCGACCGGGGCGAGCAGTACTTC.

In its sample, this clonotype ranks as hyperexpanded. The rearrangement joins TRBV6-5 to TRBJ1-2, with D possibly matching TRBD1 (5 bases). Germline V CDR1 and CDR2: MNHEY, SVGAGI. This CDR3 region has 14 residues. Trimming pared 6 bases from V and 5 bases from J, leaving 16 bases between. The CDR3 DNA reads as TGTGCCAGCAGCCTGCAGGGTGGTCGATATGGCTACACCTTC. This gives the protein CASSLQGGRYGYTF.

This clonotype is classed as large. The chain couples TRBV27 to TRBJ2-5; TRBD2 agrees at 10 bases. Germline V gene lookup returns CDR1 MNHEY and CDR2 SMNVEV (reference sequence). The ends lost 2 bases at V and 1 base at J; junction bases unmatched: 7. The CDR3 covers 17 residues. CDR3 bases: TGTGCCAGCAGTTTACTTAGTCCTAGCGGGGGCCAAGAGACCCAGTACTTC. Translated: CASSLLSPSGGQETQYF.

This clonotype is labeled as large. The chain carries TRBV7-9 and TRBJ2-3; D gene ambiguous. CDR3 length: 14 amino acids. Germline CDR1 SEHNR, CDR2 FQNEAQ (reference sequence). Trimming stripped 1 base from V and 2 bases from J, with 7 bases between. CDR3 coding DNA: TGTGCCAGCAGCTTAGTCGCAGCCACAGATACGCAGTATTTT. Protein sequence: CASSLVAATDTQYF.

In its sample, this clonotype is medium-sized (0.01 to 0.1%). DNA of the CDR3: TGTGCCAGCACCCGGAGAGGCAGGCCAGCCTACGAGCAGTACTTC. Translating gives CASTRRGRPAYEQYF. This chain uses TRBV7-8 with TRBJ2-7; D is ambiguous. Trimming stripped 7 bases from V and 2 bases from J, with 18 bases between. There are 15 residues in the CDR3. The germline CDR1 and CDR2 sequences are SGHVS and FQNEAQ. The full variable domain, rest sourced from reference TRBV7-8 and TRBJ2-7, is GAGVSQSPRYKVAKRGQDVALRCDPISGHVSLFWYQQALGQGPEFLTYFQNEAQLDKSGLPSDRFFAERPEGSVSTLKIQRTQQEDSAVYLCASTRRGRPAYEQYFGPGTRLTVT.

This clonotype rates as large. The chain employs TRBV12-3 or TRBV12-4 and TRBJ2-7; TRBD2 agrees at 8 bases. J lost 1 base, V lost 5 bases, and 1 base had no gene match. The CDR3 is 13 amino acids. CDR3 sequence: CASSPGGSYEQYF. CDR3 in DNA: TGTGCCAGCAGTCCGGGGGGGTCCTACGAGCAGTACTTC.

This clonotype is large within its sample. V usage is TRBV24-1 and J usage is TRBJ2-1; 9 bases match TRBD1. This CDR3 region has 14 residues. J lost 10 bases, V lost 6 bases, and 9 bases had no gene match. CDR1 is KGHDR, CDR2 SFDVKD, per germline. For the CDR3, the DNA is TGTGCCACCAGTCGGACAGGGGCCGATGCGGAGCAGTTCTTC. Translation: CATSRTGADAEQFF.

This clonotype counts as large. The chain carries TRBV9 and TRBJ1-5; unclear D gene. The V gene's germline CDR1 is SGDLS and CDR2 YYNGEE. The CDR3 runs 17 residues. V dropped 0 bases and J dropped 0 bases, with 13 bases sitting between them. CDR3 sequence (DNA): TGTGCCAGCAGCGTAGGGTTTCGACCCAATAGCAATCAGCCCCAGCATTTT. Encoded protein: CASSVGFRPNSNQPQHF.

This clonotype is large (0.1 to 1%) within its sample. The rearrangement uses TRBV4-3 and TRBJ2-1; 14 nucleotides agree with TRBD2. Germline CDR1 reads LGHNA; CDR2 reads YSLEER. After removal of 2 bases from V and 10 bases from J, the junction contained 10 bases not matched to a gene. The CDR3 is made up of 17 amino acids. CDR3 coding DNA: TGCGCCAGCAGCCAATCACGGACTAGCGGGGGGCGGGGAGAGCAGTTCTTC. Translation gives CASSQSRTSGGRGEQFF.

A note on this clonotype: The junction does not match germline at one end; this may be a read error. The V call is TRBV28, the J call TRBJ2-1; D gene uncertain. The CDR3 has 15 amino acids. CDR1 and CDR2 from the germline V gene are MDHEN and SYDVKM. Written as DNA, the CDR3 is TGTGCCAGCAGTTCCACACCGGACCTCTACAATAAGCAGTTCTTC. It encodes CASSSTPDLYNKQFF.

The chain recombines TRBV4-3 with TRBJ2-1; 12 bases fit TRBD2. The V gene's germline CDR1 is LGHNA and CDR2 YSLEER. V was clipped by 2 bases and J by 11 bases; unmatched bases: 13. The CDR3 totals 17 residues. The CDR3 region is CASSQSRTSGERGKQFF. In nucleotides, the CDR3 is TGCGCCAGCAGCCAATCACGGACTAGCGGGGAGCGGGGAAAGCAGTTCTTC.

This clonotype is categorized as medium-sized. The CDR3 DNA sequence: TGCAGCGTTGAAGATGGGGAGGTGGACTCCTACGAGCAGTACTTC. Residues: CSVEDGEVDSYEQYF. V is TRBV29-1 and J is TRBJ2-7, with D possibly TRBD2 on 6 matching bases. CDR1 is SQVTM, CDR2 ANQGSEA, per germline. V lost 0 bases, J lost 0 bases, and 12 bases lay in between. The CDR3 totals 15 residues.

The rearrangement joins TRBV6-2 or TRBV6-3 to TRBJ2-3; D possibly corresponds to TRBD2 (6 bases). This CDR3 contains 14 residues. Trimming stripped 2 bases from V and 2 bases from J, with 8 bases between. The germline gives CDR1 MNHEY, CDR2 SVGEGT. As DNA, the CDR3 is TGTGCCAGCAGTTACGGGACTGACACAGATACGCAGTATTTT. Translating it yields CASSYGTDTDTQYF.